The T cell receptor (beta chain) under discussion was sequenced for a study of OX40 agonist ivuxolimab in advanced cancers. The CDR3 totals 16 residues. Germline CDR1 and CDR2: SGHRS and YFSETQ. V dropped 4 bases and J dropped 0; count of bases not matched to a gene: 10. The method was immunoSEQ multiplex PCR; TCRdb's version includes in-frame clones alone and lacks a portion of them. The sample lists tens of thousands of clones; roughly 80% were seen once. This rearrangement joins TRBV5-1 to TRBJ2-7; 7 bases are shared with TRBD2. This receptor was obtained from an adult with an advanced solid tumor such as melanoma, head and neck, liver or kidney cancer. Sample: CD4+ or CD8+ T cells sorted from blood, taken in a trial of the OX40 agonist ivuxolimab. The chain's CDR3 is CASSPGWGGGSYEQYF. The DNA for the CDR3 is TGCGCCAGCAGCCCCGGCTGGGGCGGGGGCTCCTACGAGCAGTACTTC.